The 14 T cell receptor beta chains below all came from one sample that was sequenced in a study of T cells after posttransplantation cyclophosphamide. Sequencing was performed with immunoSEQ multiplex PCR; in TCRdb, only in-frame clones are kept and a portion is missing. Altogether 30,000 to 40,000 clones were found in the sample, and no singletons occur. Sample: PBMCs. The receptor set was obtained from a man aged 45-65 years in good health, CMV-negative, and a related stem cell transplant donor.

This clone came up many times. The chain employs TRBV19 and TRBJ2-7, with D perhaps TRBD1 (7 bases). Germline-derived CDR1 and CDR2 are LNHDA and SQIVND (reference sequence). V gave up 4 bases and J gave up 3 bases, with 19 bases separating them. The CDR3 is made up of 16 amino acids. The CDR3 loop reads CASSRTSGTAGYEQYF. DNA for the CDR3: TGTGCCAGTAGTAGAACGTCCGGGACAGCGGGCTACGAGCAGTACTTC.

This clone was found many times. The V and J genes are TRBV5-4 and TRBJ1-2; 7 bases line up with TRBD1. This CDR3 is built from 14 residues. V was clipped by 6 bases and J by 7 bases; unmatched bases: 12. CDR1 is SGHNT and CDR2 is YYREEE in the germline V gene (reference sequence). The CDR3 loop reads CASTISDRVAGYTF. DNA of the CDR3: TGTGCCAGCACGATTTCTGACAGGGTAGCTGGCTACACCTTC.

This clone came up many times. The chain has TRBV7-9 and TRBJ2-1; 9 nucleotides line up with TRBD1. Germline V CDR1 and CDR2: SEHNR, FQNEAQ (reference sequence). The CDR3 runs to 13 residues. Trimming at V came to 7 bases and at J to 10 bases, leaving 8 bases not matched to a gene. The CDR3 region is CASISSGTGEQFF. CDR3 sequence (DNA): TGTGCCAGCATCTCAAGCGGGACAGGGGAGCAGTTCTTC.

This clone was detected ten times or more. V gene TRBV5-4 combines with J gene TRBJ1-3; possible D gene TRBD1, 5 bases. Germline CDR1 SGHNT, CDR2 YYREEE (reference sequence). The CDR3 loop spans 16 amino acids. V was clipped by 4 bases and J by 3 bases, with 17 bases between them. As DNA, the CDR3 is TGTGCCAGCAGCCCTGGGGGGACCGTGGGTGGAAACACCATATATTTT. Protein sequence: CASSPGGTVGGNTIYF. Complete variable domain (other parts from reference TRBV5-4 and TRBJ1-3): ETGVTQSPTHLIKTRGQQVTLRCSSQSGHNTVSWYQQALGQGPQFIFQYYREEENGRGNFPPRFSGLQFPNYSSELNVNALELDDSALYLCASSPGGTVGGNTIYFGEGSWLTVV.

This clone was seen many times. The chain links TRBV4-3 to TRBJ2-3; 8 bases align to TRBD2. J gave up 2 bases and V 0 bases, and 10 bases lay outside the gene matches. The CDR3 runs to 18 residues. Germline CDR1 reads LGHNA; CDR2 reads YSLEER. CDR3 sequence (DNA): TGCGCCAGCAGCCAAGATTGGGTCGGGAGGGGCGCCACAGATACGCAGTATTTT. Protein sequence: CASSQDWVGRGATDTQYF.

This clone was counted at least ten times. The chain combines TRBV5-1 with TRBJ2-7; 14 nucleotides match TRBD2. There are 16 residues in the CDR3. CDR1 is SGHRS and CDR2 is YFSETQ in the germline V gene. With 3 bases clipped from V and 4 bases from J, the junction kept 6 bases outside the gene matches. The CDR3, as DNA: TGCGCCAGCAGCTCAGGGACTAGCGGGAGCAGATACGAGCAGTACTTC. Residues: CASSSGTSGSRYEQYF.

There are many counts of this clone. The V and J genes are TRBV7-9 and TRBJ2-7; perhaps TRBD2 as D (7 bases). In germline, CDR1 is SEHNR, CDR2 FQNEAQ (reference sequence). The CDR3 length is 15 residues. Trimming left V 6 bases short and J 3 bases short, with 18 bases between. This CDR3 reads CASSRWGRGIYEQYF. The CDR3 DNA reads as TGTGCCAGCAGTCGATGGGGGAGGGGGATCTACGAGCAGTACTTC.

This clone was seen only a few times. The genes are TRBV2 and TRBJ2-5; TRBD2 aligns across 8 bases. The end of the DNA is better explained by TRBJ2-7, so the J call may be wrong. The CDR3 has 13 amino acids. Germline-derived CDR1 and CDR2 are SNHLY and FYNNEI. The CDR3 here is CASNSGSSYEQYF. Here the CDR3 DNA reads TGTGCCAGCAACAGCGGGAGCTCCTACGAGCAGTACTTC.

The sample holds a few counts of this clone. The chain uses TRBV7-3 and TRBJ2-1, with 8 bases lining up with TRBD2. Trimming at V came to 5 bases and at J to 4 bases, leaving 1 base not matched to a gene. The CDR3 length is 13 residues. Germline V gene lookup returns CDR1 SGHTA and CDR2 FQGTGA. The DNA for the CDR3 is TGTGCCAGCAGCGAGCGGGAGTACAATGAGCAGTTCTTC. This codes for CASSEREYNEQFF.

This clone appeared many times. This chain links TRBV5-8 with TRBJ1-2; TRBD1 aligns across 7 bases. The germline gives CDR1 SGHTS, CDR2 YDEGEE. V lost 1 base to trimming and J lost 3 bases; unmatched junction nucleotides: 3. The CDR3 spans 14 residues. The CDR3 nucleotides read TGTGCCAGCAGCTTGACAGGGGTTGACTATGGCTACACCTTC. Its translation is CASSLTGVDYGYTF.

This clone was detected many times. It is unclear where the CDR3 begins or ends on the DNA, so no DNA is shown, and the CDR3 is as TCRdb lists it. The V and J genes are TRBV5-1 and TRBJ2-3; the table's D call, TRBD2, has no DNA check behind it. The CDR3 length equals 19 residues, ends included. The germline V gene encodes CDR1 SGHRS and CDR2 YFSETQ. This CDR3 reads CASSFLWGERPGRTDTQYF.

This clone has at least ten counts. The rearrangement uses TRBV7-6 and TRBJ2-7; TRBD2 matches 13 bases. Germline V gene sequence: CDR1 SGHVS, CDR2 FNYEAQ. Unmatched junction bases numbered 6, after V lost 6 bases and J lost 7 bases. This CDR3 spans 14 amino acids. The CDR3 protein is CASSSGLAGVEQYF. The DNA of the CDR3 is TGTGCCAGCAGTTCTGGACTAGCGGGAGTTGAGCAGTACTTC. Full variable domain (rest looked up from reference TRBV7-6 and TRBJ2-7): GAGVSQSPRYKVTKRGQDVALRCDPISGHVSLYWYRQALGQGPEFLTYFNYEAQQDKSGLPNDRFSAERPEGSISTLTIQRTEQRDSAMYRCASSSGLAGVEQYFGPGTRLTVT.

This clone was observed many times. The chain has TRBV7-2 and TRBJ1-5; D gene uncertain. The length of the CDR3 is 14 residues. Trimming left V 4 bases short and J 7 bases short, with 14 bases between. Germline lookup yields CDR1 SGHTA and CDR2 FQGNSA. CDR3 DNA: TGTGCCAGCAGCTCAGTCGGCGGTCGACAGCCCCAGCATTTT. This sequence encodes CASSSVGGRQPQHF.

The table lists this clone with many counts. The chain couples TRBV7-9 to TRBJ2-4, with TRBD2 identical over 11 bases. V lost 5 bases to trimming and J lost 0 bases; unmatched junction nucleotides: 12. This CDR3 region has 19 residues. Germline-derived CDR1 and CDR2 are SEHNR and FQNEAQ (reference sequence). CDR3 in DNA: TGTGCCAGCAGCGCCCTGGGGACTAGCGGCACCCTAGCCAAAAACATTCAGTACTTC. This codes for CASSALGTSGTLAKNIQYF.